This T cell receptor (beta chain) derives from a study of control samples from healthy donors and cancer patients. Sequencing was performed with immunoSEQ multiplex PCR; in TCRdb, only in-frame clones are kept and a portion is missing. The data hold roughly 86,000 clones, with over 90% observed a single time. Trimming removed 1 base at V and 7 bases at J, with 10 bases between. The germline gives CDR1 LNHDA, CDR2 SQIVND (reference sequence). CDR3 length: 13 amino acids. The V call is TRBV19, the J call TRBJ1-2, with D perhaps matching TRBD1 (6 bases). The sample comprised blood. This receptor was identified in a woman between 25 and 40 years old in good health. CDR3 protein: CASSIGQETGYTF. CDR3 coding DNA: TGTGCCAGTAGTATAGGACAGGAAACTGGCTACACCTTC.